This T cell receptor beta chain was observed in a study of blood T cell repertoires in COVID-19. This clone occurred once. V shed 8 bases and J shed 3 bases, with 23 bases lying between them. This CDR3 spans 17 amino acids. CDR1 MDHEN and CDR2 SYDVKM come from the germline V gene. The assay was immunoSEQ multiplex PCR, and TCRdb's table has in-frame clones only and misses some. This sample has 150,000 to 200,000 clones, with approximately 89% found just once. This sequence joins TRBV28 and TRBJ1-5; D is possibly TRBD1 (5 bases). The specimen sequenced was PBMCs or T cells enriched from blood (not recorded which). This TCR was sampled from a woman between 18 and 29 years old who had recovered from COVID-19. The CDR3 nucleotides are TGTGCCAGCGGTACCCCCCCTTTAACCAGGGCCAATCAGCCCCAGCATTTT. This encodes CASGTPPLTRANQPQHF.